This T cell receptor beta chain was found in a study of blood T cell repertoires in COVID-19. Sequenced by immunoSEQ multiplex PCR; TCRdb stores in-frame clones only, minus some. Altogether roughly 62,000 clones are present, approximately 84% being singletons, with the ten largest covering roughly 3.2%. V lost 6 bases to trimming and J lost 1 base; unmatched junction nucleotides: 5. Germline V gene data show CDR1 as SQVTM and CDR2 as ANQGSEA. The CDR3 runs 13 residues. Input material: peripheral blood. The TCR was taken from a man aged 60-69 years with acute or convalescent COVID-19. The V gene is TRBV29-1, the J gene TRBJ1-2, with TRBD1 identical over 7 bases. CDR3 region: CSVEDRYNYGYTF. Written as DNA, the CDR3 is TGCAGCGTCGAGGACAGGTATAACTATGGCTACACCTTC.